This TCR beta chain was observed in a study of CD8 T cells in ankylosing spondylitis. In the case of this clonotype: Its antigen is undetermined. This could be a read error, since a much larger clone is one nucleotide away.

Study outcomes and limitations: There was reportedly significant enrichment of clones that were disease-linked in matched ankylosing spondylitis synovial fluid. Earlier reports found some motif variants in synovial fluid and blood in reactive arthritis. About eight highly homologous variants made up a TCR beta motif that seemed to typify ankylosing spondylitis blood.

For TCR beta, libraries came from quantitative 5'-RACE with molecular barcodes. TCRdb reprocessed the 5' RACE reads via MiXCR and lists one record per CDR3 protein. Of around 770,000 distinct CDR3 sequences in the sample, 10% to 15% were seen once. The TCR was taken from a male donor with ankylosing spondylitis. The specimen sequenced was blood, either unsorted or a sorted T cell fraction (not recorded which).

As DNA, the CDR3 is TGTGCCAGCAGACCGGGACAGTCCTACGAGCAGTACTTC. Its protein product is CASRPGQSYEQYF. The genes are TRBV28 and TRBJ2-7; 7 nucleotides match TRBD1. Losses at the gene ends were 6 bases for V and 1 base for J; bases not matched to a gene: 3. Per germline, CDR1 MDHEN and CDR2 SYDVKM. The CDR3 contains 13 residues.